This record looks at one T cell receptor beta chain sequence and its context. Its specificity is unknown. Germline V gene data show CDR1 as SNHLY and CDR2 as FYNNEI. This CDR3 has 15 residues. With 4 bases clipped from V and 8 bases from J, the junction kept 8 bases outside the gene matches. The donors, aged about 6 to 95, were healthy Caucasians from Russia. The sample originates from a study of blood T cells in healthy people across ages. Study outcomes and limitations: Strong correlation linked observed beta diversity and percent naive T cells. With donor CMV status unknown, expanded clonotype changes were possibly confounded. The fall in TCR beta diversity per million T cells was roughly linear with age.

Primed by a sample-barcoded 5' primer and a J-beta primer mix, a second PCR proceeded for about 6 to 12 cycles. TCRdb processed the 5' RACE reads anew with MiXCR; each CDR3 protein has one entry. Counted here are around 1,800,000 distinct CDR3 sequences, more than 35% occurring once; the ten biggest clones make up more than 20%. This TCR came from a human donor in good health. The sequencing sample was made of blood. The chain joins TRBV2 to TRBJ2-1, with 10 bases lining up with TRBD2. The CDR3 loop reads CASSVLAGLSDEQFF. CDR3 coding DNA: TGTGCCAGCAGTGTACTAGCGGGACTGAGCGATGAGCAGTTCTTC.